Sequencing of this TCR beta chain was carried out in a study of cytomegalovirus exposure and HLA in healthy donors (dated by TCRdb to the late 2010s). For the study in its entirety: In an earlier analysis of 450 to 750 of the donors, about 270 Gb of sequence data and 117 million unique TCR beta sequences from 150 million to 200 million T cells were reported. HLA typing included class I and class II loci at four-digit resolution. In an earlier analysis of 550 to 700 of the donors, high-throughput TCR beta sequencing was used to judge whether each TCR beta V gene segment behaved as functional or pseudogenic. Rather than using new phenotypic data, the later analysis identified candidate immune exposures from TCR beta sequences and from how often those sequences occurred across donors. A later analysis re-analyzed previously published TCR beta repertoires from several hundred donors and added high-resolution HLA genotyping to study TCR occurrence patterns. Donor age, sex, ethnicity and CMV serostatus were compiled together with the repertoire data. In addition to the first cohort of around 670 subjects, a separate validation cohort of 120 different subjects was used. Genome-wide SNP genotypes for about 65% of the roughly 700 donors were used in a later genetic analysis, which treated that subset as a discovery cohort. About five DR-DQ haplotypes were treated as single units for association and clustering because of strong linkage in the cohort. The genetic ancestry cluster associated with self-reported Caucasian donors included over 65% of the roughly 400 genotyped donors. Among 300 to 450 genotyped donors of the cohort, an average of roughly 240,000 unique TCR beta nucleotide sequences were sequenced per donor, roughly 18% of them non-productive. To predict cytomegalovirus infection status, the study combined high-throughput TCR immunosequencing, statistical association of individual TCRs with disease status, and machine learning. The T cell repertoires of some 670 subjects were profiled by immunosequencing and related to cytomegalovirus serostatus. An early release covering over 500 HLA-typed donors comprised 300 to 350 gigabases of sequencing data and 85 million or so unique TCR sequences. The number of typed donors differed by locus: roughly 620-630 for A, B, C, DRB1 and DQB1; approximately 520 for DQA1; approximately 600 for DPA1; and roughly 450 for DPB1. All discovery cohort repertoires had been generated using a single sequencing platform. The study aimed to test whether cataloging public T cell receptors could reveal signatures of past pathogen exposure. Study-wide conclusions, independent of this receptor: Sequencing depth was assumed to be roughly uniform across donors in the presence/absence analyses, though that assumption may not hold. A cluster of highly shared sequence variants was judged likely to represent a technical artifact of the sequencing pipeline. This cohort had only TCR beta chains sequenced, and the lack of alpha or paired-chain data limited which features could be detected. In a later analysis, several top co-occurrence clusters were reported to appear linked to parvovirus B19, influenza, CMV and Epstein-Barr virus. Broadly in line with IMGT annotations, most TCR beta V segments showed up in productive rearrangements about 90% or about 30% of the time in an earlier analysis of about 500 of the donors. Because HLA typing was unavailable for some donors at each locus, only the typed subset was used in association tests. In a later genetic analysis, fewer N-insertions in productive TCRs were reported among donors in an Asian-associated ancestry cluster than the approximately 670-donor mean. Because the 87-base-pair reads could not distinguish some IMGT-functional V segments, including TRBV6-2 and TRBV6-3, those segments were excluded. A further reported finding was that TCR beta sequences accurately predicted the HLA-A and HLA-B alleles for most subjects in the first cohort. When HLA alleles, especially DR and DQ, strongly co-occurred, attributing TCR associations to individual alleles was difficult. A total of 150 to 200 TCR beta chains were listed by the study as associated with cytomegalovirus. Most TCR sequences were seen in very few donors, while some public TCRs were found in many individuals. Correlated functional status among segregating V segments might reflect linkage disequilibrium, but an unknown experimental factor could not be ruled out. The classifier was reported to diagnose cytomegalovirus status with high specificity and sensitivity in both the original cohort and the validation cohort. In a later genetic analysis, a missense DCLRE1C variant was associated with V-gene and J-gene trimming of TCR beta chains, and the association was replicated in an independent cohort. In a later analysis, TCR association rates were found to vary across HLA loci, with the most associated TCRs seen for DRB1 alleles and the fewest for HLA-C alleles. At a false discovery rate of 0.05, a later analysis linked some 18,000 TCR beta sequences to specific HLA alleles. A later analysis found that HLA-associated TCR beta chains were more clonally expanded and had lower generation probabilities than equally common non-associated chains. Because counts were too low, about 18 rarely observed V segments, including chromosome 9 orphons, were excluded from the earlier analysis of around 590 of the donors. A few of the identified cytomegalovirus-associated TCR beta chains were confirmed in vitro to be specific for cytomegalovirus antigens. According to the authors, the approach could potentially be generalized to other disease states and immunological phenotypes. A later analysis found that most CMV-associated TCR beta chains appeared HLA-restricted, with HLA associations seemingly driven largely by CMV exposure. The only immune exposure information available for the cohort was CMV serostatus.

In regard to this clone: No cognate antigen has been identified for it. Base qualities are not provided; no much larger clone lies one nucleotide away.

The germline V gene yields SGHAT for CDR1 and FQNNGV for CDR2. A distance of 10 bases separates the germline ends of V and J, which lose 1 base and 4 bases respectively. Reading from cysteine to phenylalanine, the CDR3 counts 14 amino acids. The DNA shown is the 42-base CDR3, in frame from base 1. Libraries came from the immunoSEQ multiplex PCR assay. For the multiplex PCR, a mixture combining 60 forward primers for TCR Vbeta segments and 13 reverse primers for TCR Jbeta segments was used. A multiplex PCR assay on genomic DNA amplified the CDR3 region of rearranged TCR beta genes. On the Illumina HiSeq System, the amplified TCR beta libraries were sequenced as 87-base-pair reads. The authors processed their data as follows. A later analysis tallied roughly 80 million unique TCR beta chains across the 700 or so repertoires, and 10 million to 11 million of those chains were shared by two or more donors. Raw reads were error-corrected and collapsed into unique sequences by a nearest-neighbor algorithm in which closely related sequences were merged to remove PCR and sequencing errors. CDR3 sequences were aligned to IMGT reference sequences to assign V, D and J gene segments. For a sequence to be retained, a match of at least six nucleotides to both a V gene segment and a J gene segment was required. A rearrangement counted as productive if the CDR3 had no stop codons and remained in frame with V and J, and every other rearrangement counted as non-productive. CDR3 was defined by IMGT convention, running from the second conserved V-encoded cysteine to the conserved J-encoded phenylalanine. The earlier analysis of 550 to 650 of the donors excluded any sequence lacking an unambiguous match to a single V gene segment. An earlier analysis of a few hundred of the donors called V segments functional above 56.7% productive rearrangements and segregating when the between-donor standard deviation exceeded 5%. A statistical classification framework was built for diagnosing cytomegalovirus status from the catalog of TCR beta chain sequences. A later analysis assigned V and J genes by comparing TCR nucleotide sequences with IMGT/GENE-DB human TR gene sequences. The TCRdist pipeline was used in a later analysis to assign CDR3 sequences and most-parsimonious VDJ recombination scenarios. In a later analysis, each TCR beta chain was defined by its CDR3 amino acid sequence together with its V-gene family, and reads without a unique V-gene family were excluded. As a way to deal with suspected cross-contamination and a sequencing artifact, a later analysis dropped nearly 600 nucleotide sequences that were highly shared and had low generation probability. For each public chain, a later analysis derived a clonal expansion index from normalized ranks of inferred template counts within each repertoire. A later analysis computed generation probabilities with a VDJ recombination model fitted to out-of-frame rearrangements, and checked the results against IGoR. In a later analysis, TCR-TCR, TCR-HLA and TCR-CMV co-occurrence was scored with hypergeometric tests, and a repertoire-size bias correction was applied to TCR pairs. False discovery rates were estimated in a later analysis by permuting HLA or CMV assignments 20 times. In a later analysis, co-occurring TCRs were grouped using DBSCAN, and TCRdist sequence similarity was added for clustering within HLA-allele-positive subsets. Repertoires with fewer than 30,000 or more than 120,000 public chains were left out of co-occurrence clustering, as were five repertoires with anomalous nucleotide sharing. TCRdb retrieved this table from immuneACCESS and kept in-frame rearrangements only. Not all clones are present; in checked studies, unresolved V genes account for under half, and no reason is known for the remainder. Clone size and the V and J calls come from that table; the DNA yielded D and trimming. For this sample the table gives roughly 150,000 clones, of which 80% to 85% were detected only once. The ten most abundant clones make up 1.2% of the sample.

The cohort comprised fewer than 700 healthy bone marrow donors. At the time of sampling, all cohort members were nominally healthy, though unrecorded immune exposures were likely present. The donor tested CMV seronegative and was one of the 352 seronegative cohort members. Every donor gave a peripheral blood sample, and the peripheral blood mononuclear cells from that sample were used for TCR beta sequencing. Genomic DNA was extracted from the blood cell samples with the Qiagen DNeasy Blood Extraction Kit. The receptor chain draws on TRBV11-2 and TRBJ1-1; the D gene is unclear. The TCR was taken from a female donor in good health and CMV-seronegative. Sample: PBMCs. CDR3 region: CASSLVGSSTEAFF. The sequenced DNA is TGTGCCAGCAGCTTAGTCGGTAGTAGCACTGAAGCTTTCTTT.